One T cell receptor beta chain is described in this entry. The target antigen is unknown. For the second PCR, which ran for roughly 6 to 11 cycles, a sample-barcoded 5' primer and a J-beta primer mix were used. TCRdb recomputed calls from the 5' RACE reads with MiXCR, one row per CDR3 protein. The sample lists hundreds of thousands of distinct CDR3 sequences; 45% to 70% were seen once. This record comes from a study of blood T cells in healthy people across ages. The study, taken as a whole, reports: Naive T cell percentage showed a strong correlation with TCR beta diversity.

Trimming pared 1 base from V and 2 bases from J, leaving 8 bases between. CDR1 and CDR2 from the germline V gene are SGHAT and FQNNGV. The CDR3 contains 14 residues. Sequencing input: blood. This rearrangement joins TRBV11-2 to TRBJ2-5; D is uncertain. The receptor's source is a man in his forties in good health. The CDR3 region is CASSLVSSQETQYF. CDR3 DNA sequence: TGTGCCAGCAGCTTAGTCTCCTCGCAAGAGACCCAGTACTTC.